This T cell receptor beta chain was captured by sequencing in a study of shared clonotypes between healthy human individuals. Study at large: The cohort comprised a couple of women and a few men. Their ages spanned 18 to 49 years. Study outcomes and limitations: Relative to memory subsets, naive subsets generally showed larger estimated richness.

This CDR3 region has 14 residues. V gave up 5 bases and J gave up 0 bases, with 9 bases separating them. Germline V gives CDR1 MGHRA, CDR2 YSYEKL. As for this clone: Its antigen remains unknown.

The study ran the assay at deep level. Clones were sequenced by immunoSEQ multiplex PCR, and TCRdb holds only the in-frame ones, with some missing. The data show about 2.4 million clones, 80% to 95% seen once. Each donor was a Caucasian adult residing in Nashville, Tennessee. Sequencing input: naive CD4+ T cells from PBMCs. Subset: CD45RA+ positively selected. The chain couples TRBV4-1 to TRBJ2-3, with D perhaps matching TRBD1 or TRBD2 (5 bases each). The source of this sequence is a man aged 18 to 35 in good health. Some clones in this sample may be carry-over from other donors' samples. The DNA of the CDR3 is TGCGCCAGCAGCTCCCGGGACAGCACAGATACGCAGTATTTT. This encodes CASSSRDSTDTQYF.